The 32 T cell receptor beta chains below were found in one sample sequenced in a study of CD8+ T cells in alopecia areata. Extracted RNA was reverse transcribed, and the resulting cDNA served as sequencing template. Here immunoSEQ multiplex PCR was the method, and the copy in TCRdb shows in-frame clones only, minus some. The sample shows 90,000 to 150,000 clones, 35% to 45% of them seen only once. The sample consisted of CD4+ T cells sorted from blood. Source of these receptors: a human donor with alopecia areata.

This clone was detected only a few times. The V and J genes are TRBV28 and TRBJ2-6, with D hard to call. Per germline, CDR1 MDHEN and CDR2 SYDVKM. V was shortened by 5 bases and J by 0 bases, with 2 bases between the two germline ends. The CDR3 spans 13 residues. DNA of the CDR3: TGTGCCAGCAGTGACTCTGGGGCCAACGTCCTGACTTTC. It specifies CASSDSGANVLTF. The variable domain in full, with the rest retrieved from reference TRBV28 and TRBJ2-6, is DVKVTQSSRYLVKRTGEKVFLECVQDMDHENMFWYRQDPGLGLRLIYFSYDVKMKEKGDIPEGYSVSREKKERFSLILESASTNQTSMYLCASSDSGANVLTFGAGSRLTVL.

V is TRBV28 and J is TRBJ2-7; TRBD2 agrees at 11 bases. V trimming: 5 bases; J trimming: 1 base; junction bases outside the gene matches: 4. Germline V lookup: CDR1 MDHEN, CDR2 SYDVKM. The CDR3 is 15 residues long. CDR3 bases: TGTGCCAGCAGTACTCCTAGCGGGAGGTCCTACGAGCAGTACTTC. Its protein product is CASSTPSGRSYEQYF.

V is TRBV7-8 and J is TRBJ1-2; the D gene is possibly TRBD1 (6 bases). Trimming stripped 5 bases from V and 2 bases from J, with 12 bases between. The CDR3 is made up of 14 amino acids. The germline CDR1 and CDR2 sequences are SGHVS and FQNEAQ. The CDR3 nucleotides read TGTGCCAGCAGCACCCGGACAGCCAACTATGGCTACACCTTC. Its translation: CASSTRTANYGYTF.

This rearrangement joins TRBV30 to TRBJ2-3, with 8 bases aligning to TRBD2. CDR1 is GTSNPN, CDR2 SVGIG, per germline (reference sequence). CDR3 length: 14 amino acids. Unmatched junction bases numbered 6, after V lost 7 bases and J lost 0 bases. The CDR3 protein is CASGLADSTDTQYF. The CDR3 nucleotides are TGTGCCTCTGGACTAGCCGACAGCACAGATACGCAGTATTTT.

The chain is built from TRBV29-1 and TRBJ1-2; 7 bases are a match to TRBD1. The junction had 14 bases not matched to a gene; V was cut back by 7 bases and J by 3 bases. This CDR3 contains 15 residues. Germline assignment: CDR1 SQVTM and CDR2 ANQGSEA. As DNA, the CDR3 is TGCAGCGGTCCCCCGGAGGGGGCTGATGACTATGGCTACACCTTC. Its translation is CSGPPEGADDYGYTF.

The rearrangement uses TRBV7-2 and TRBJ1-2, with 10 bases identical to TRBD1. The CDR3 has 16 amino acids. Germline lookup yields CDR1 SGHTA and CDR2 FQGNSA. The V gene end was trimmed by 5 bases and the J gene end by 0 bases; junction bases not matched to a gene: 6. In DNA form, the CDR3 reads TGTGCCAGCAGCCCGGACAGGGGGAGGACTAACTATGGCTACACCTTC. Protein product: CASSPDRGRTNYGYTF. Based on the CDR3 plus reference TRBV7-2 and TRBJ1-2, the full variable domain is GAGVSQSPSNKVTEKGKDVELRCDPISGHTALYWYRQSLGQGLEFLIYFQGNSAPDKSGLPSDRFSAERTGGSVSTLTIQRTQQEDSAVYLCASSPDRGRTNYGYTFGSGTRLTVV.

This clone was counted once. The chain uses TRBV5-1 and TRBJ2-6, with D hard to call. Trimming stripped 3 bases from V and 1 base from J, with 8 bases between. The CDR3 is 15 amino acids. Germline V CDR1 and CDR2: SGHRS, YFSETQ. CDR3 nucleotides: TGCGCCAGCAGCTCGACACTATCTGGGGCCAACGTCCTGACTTTC. Its protein is CASSSTLSGANVLTF.

This clone was seen once. The rearrangement links TRBV7-8 to TRBJ2-5, with D perhaps matching TRBD1 or TRBD2 (5 bases each). The V and J ends lost 4 bases and 5 bases respectively, with 17 bases between them. The CDR3 is made up of 15 amino acids. Germline V gene lookup returns CDR1 SGHVS and CDR2 FQNEAQ. The CDR3 is CASSYVGVRFETQYF. In nucleotides, the CDR3 is TGTGCCAGCAGCTACGTGGGGGTCCGGTTCGAGACCCAGTACTTC.

This clone showed up just a few times. The rearrangement links TRBV7-2 to TRBJ2-7, with TRBD1 identical over 8 bases. The J segment lost 4 bases and the V segment lost 4 bases, leaving 9 bases of the junction unmatched. In germline, CDR1 is SGHTA, CDR2 FQGNSA. The CDR3 is 15 residues long. The CDR3 here is CASSSGQGSLYEQYF. As DNA, the CDR3 is TGTGCCAGCAGCTCCGGACAGGGAAGCCTTTACGAGCAGTACTTC.

In this sample, this clone turned up once. This chain links TRBV25-1 with TRBJ1-2; no clear D. CDR1 and CDR2 from the germline V gene are MGHDK and SYGVNS. The V and J ends lost 6 bases and 8 bases respectively, with 13 bases between them. This CDR3 comprises 12 residues. The CDR3 DNA reads TGTGCCAGCAGAACCCCTACTTTGGGCTACACCTTC. Its protein product is CASRTPTLGYTF.

J is TRBJ2-1 and V is TRBV6-5, with 11 nucleotides matching TRBD2. In germline, CDR1 is MNHEY, CDR2 SVGAGI. The V and J ends lost 6 bases and 7 bases, in that order; junction bases with no gene match: 8. CDR3 length: 15 amino acids. The CDR3 here is CASRIAGGITNEQFF. In DNA, the CDR3 is TGTGCCAGCAGAATAGCGGGAGGGATTACTAATGAGCAGTTCTTC.

This chain joins TRBV7-9 and TRBJ2-7, with TRBD2 as a possible D gene (6 bases). Trimming removed 7 bases from V and 4 bases from J, with 20 bases in between. Looked up from germline, CDR1 is SEHNR and CDR2 is FQNEAQ (reference sequence). The CDR3 consists of 15 residues. CDR3 protein: CASNPSSGEKYEQYF. Here the CDR3 DNA reads TGTGCCAGCAACCCGTCTTCGGGGGAGAAGTACGAGCAGTACTTC.

The V call is TRBV19, the J call TRBJ2-1, with 9 bases lining up with TRBD1. The CDR3 is 14 amino acids. CDR1 LNHDA and CDR2 SQIVND come from the germline V gene (reference sequence). V lost 7 bases and J lost 8; bases outside the gene matches: 9. The chain's CDR3 is CASTTGTGYDEQFF. Here the CDR3 DNA reads TGTGCCAGTACCACCGGGACAGGGTACGATGAGCAGTTCTTC.

This clone was seen a few times. This chain connects TRBV5-1 to TRBJ2-1; 7 bases are shared with TRBD1. This CDR3 has 14 amino acids. J lost 7 bases, V lost 2 bases, and 6 bases had no gene match. Germline V gene lookup returns CDR1 SGHRS and CDR2 YFSETQ. CDR3 region: CASSFGQVENEQFF. For the CDR3, the DNA is TGCGCCAGCAGCTTCGGACAGGTGGAGAATGAGCAGTTCTTC.

The rearrangement links TRBV28 to TRBJ2-1; D possibly uses TRBD1 or TRBD2 (5 bases each). The CDR3 is 15 residues long. V was trimmed by 4 bases and J by 6 bases, leaving 16 bases between them. Germline values: CDR1 MDHEN, CDR2 SYDVKM. The CDR3 DNA sequence: TGTGCCAGCAGTTCCACCGGGACGGACGGCAATGAGCAGTTCTTC. The encoded protein is CASSSTGTDGNEQFF.

V and J are TRBV7-2 and TRBJ2-5; D unresolved. CDR1 and CDR2 from the germline V gene are SGHTA and FQGNSA. V dropped 6 bases and J dropped 13 bases, with 15 bases sitting between them. The CDR3 is made up of 11 amino acids. For the CDR3, the DNA is TGTGCCAGCAGGTTGGAGACCGAACTGTACTTC. It codes for CASRLETELYF.

In its sample, this clone was seen a few times. The chain combines TRBV19 with TRBJ1-2; D possibly corresponds to TRBD1 (5 bases). V dropped 5 bases and J dropped 4 bases, with 17 bases sitting between them. Germline V lookup: CDR1 LNHDA, CDR2 SQIVND (reference sequence). The CDR3 has 15 residues. Here the CDR3 reads CASSYAGRRGYGYTF. CDR3 bases: TGTGCCAGTAGTTATGCGGGGCGACGGGGCTATGGCTACACCTTC.

The chain joins TRBV29-1 to TRBJ1-1; 7 bases line up with TRBD1. The CDR3 length is 12 residues. V gave up 3 bases and J gave up 11 bases; unmatched junction bases: 9. Germline CDR1 SQVTM, CDR2 ANQGSEA. The CDR3 loop reads CSVDVTGLEAFF. DNA of the CDR3: TGCAGCGTTGACGTGACAGGGCTAGAGGCTTTCTTT.

The CDR3 region has the DNA TGCAGCGGCAGAACGGGGGGCACTGAAGCTTTCTTT. It specifies CSGRTGGTEAFF. The gene calls are TRBV29-1 and TRBJ1-1; D may be TRBD1 (5 bases). Germline-derived CDR1 and CDR2 are SQVTM and ANQGSEA. This CDR3 spans 12 amino acids. The V gene lost 7 bases and the J gene lost 4 bases, with 13 bases spanning the gap. Together with reference TRBV29-1 and TRBJ1-1, the CDR3 gives the full variable domain: SAVISQKPSRDICQRGTSLTIQCQVDSQVTMMFWYRQQPGQSLTLIATANQGSEATYESGFVIDKFPISRPNLTFSTLTVSNMSPEDSSIYLCSGRTGGTEAFFGQGTRLTVV.

This clone was detected a few times. V usage is TRBV5-8 and J usage is TRBJ2-6; D not certain. This CDR3 contains 15 residues. CDR1 is SGHTS and CDR2 is YDEGEE in the germline V gene. The V end lost 5 bases, the J end lost 0 bases, and 9 bases lay between the germline ends. CDR3 sequence reads: CASRVQYSGANVLTF. DNA for the CDR3: TGTGCCAGCAGAGTACAGTACTCTGGGGCCAACGTCCTGACTTTC.

This clone has more than one count but fewer than ten. V is TRBV30 and J is TRBJ2-7, with 8 bases aligning to TRBD1. The CDR3 extends over 14 amino acids. Per the germline V gene, CDR1 is GTSNPN and CDR2 is SVGIG (reference sequence). V lost 3 bases to trimming and J lost 3 bases; unmatched junction nucleotides: 7. CDR3 sequence (DNA): TGTGCCTGGAGAACCCAGGGGGCAGGCTACGAGCAGTACTTC. Translation gives CAWRTQGAGYEQYF. The full variable domain, its missing parts supplied by reference TRBV30 and TRBJ2-7, is SQTIHQWPATLVQPVGSPLSLECTVEGTSNPNLYWYRQAAGRGLQLLFYSVGIGQISSEVPQNLSASRPQDRQFILSSKKLLLSDSGFYLCAWRTQGAGYEQYFGPGTRLTVT.

This clone is a singleton in its sample. The J gene is TRBJ2-5, the V gene TRBV11-2, with unresolved D. Germline CDR1 and CDR2: SGHAT and FQNNGV. The CDR3 spans 11 residues. V lost 5 bases, J lost 5 bases, and 6 bases lay in between. CDR3 sequence (DNA): TGTGCCAGCAGCGCGTTTGAGACCCAGTACTTC. Residues: CASSAFETQYF. The full variable domain, completed using reference TRBV11-2 and TRBJ2-5, is EAGVAQSPRYKIIEKRQSVAFWCNPISGHATLYWYQQILGQGPKLLIQFQNNGVVDDSQLPKDRFSAERLKGVDSTLKIQPAKLEDSAVYLCASSAFETQYFGPGTRLLVL.

V gene TRBV5-1 combines with J gene TRBJ2-4; 8 nucleotides align to TRBD1. Germline lookup yields CDR1 SGHRS and CDR2 YFSETQ. The CDR3 contains 15 residues. V dropped 0 bases and J dropped 7; count of bases not matched to a gene: 6. CDR3: CASSLAGQGGNIQYF. CDR3 bases: TGCGCCAGCAGCTTGGCCGGACAGGGTGGGAACATTCAGTACTTC.

CDR3 nucleotide sequence: TGCGCCAGCAGCTTGGATCCAGAACACGGTACGCAGTATTTT. It encodes CASSLDPEHGTQYF. V and J are TRBV5-1 and TRBJ2-3; no reliable D call. The CDR3 extends over 14 amino acids. Trimming stripped 0 bases from V and 8 bases from J, with 13 bases between. The germline V gene encodes CDR1 SGHRS and CDR2 YFSETQ. The full variable domain, rest sourced from reference TRBV5-1 and TRBJ2-3, is KAGVTQTPRYLIKTRGQQVTLSCSPISGHRSVSWYQQTPGQGLQFLFEYFSETQRNKGNFPGRFSGRQFSNSRSEMNVSTLELGDSALYLCASSLDPEHGTQYFGPGTRLTVL.

The CDR3 spells CASAPGTGRTDTQYF. CDR3 sequence (DNA): TGTGCCAGCGCCCCCGGGACAGGTCGCACAGATACGCAGTATTTT. V gene TRBV28 combines with J gene TRBJ2-3; TRBD1 agrees at 8 bases. The J segment lost 1 base and the V segment lost 8 bases, leaving 8 bases of the junction unmatched. The germline gives CDR1 MDHEN, CDR2 SYDVKM. The CDR3 extends over 15 amino acids.

The chain couples TRBV2 to TRBJ2-1; weak D call: TRBD2 (5 bases). V lost 4 bases and J lost 9, with 16 bases in between. Germline V CDR1 and CDR2: SNHLY, FYNNEI. This CDR3 contains 14 residues. The CDR3 nucleotides are TGTGCCAGCAGTGTCGGGGAGTCCGTGGGTGAGCAGTTCTTC. Translated, it gives CASSVGESVGEQFF. The variable domain in full, with the rest retrieved from reference TRBV2 and TRBJ2-1, is EPEVTQTPSHQVTQMGQEVILRCVPISNHLYFYWYRQILGQKVEFLVSFYNNEISEKSEIFDDQFSVERPDGSNFTLKIRSTKLEDSAMYFCASSVGESVGEQFFGPGTRLTVL.

The chain links TRBV6-6 to TRBJ2-7; D might be TRBD2 (5 bases). Germline V gene lookup returns CDR1 MNHNY and CDR2 SVGAGI (reference sequence). V lost 10 bases and J 6 bases, leaving 16 bases between the germline ends. The CDR3 is 12 residues long. The CDR3 loop reads CATLGGMGEQYF. CDR3 DNA: TGTGCCACCCTAGGAGGAATGGGCGAGCAGTACTTC.

The V gene is TRBV29-1, the J gene TRBJ1-1; no firm D call. Germline values: CDR1 SQVTM, CDR2 ANQGSEA. V lost 4 bases and J 1 base, leaving 13 bases between the germline ends. CDR3 size: 14 residues. The chain's CDR3 is CSVAVHSRNTEAFF. DNA for the CDR3: TGCAGCGTTGCCGTCCACAGTCGGAACACTGAAGCTTTCTTT.

This clone was counted only a few times. The chain links TRBV29-1 to TRBJ2-7, with D perhaps TRBD2 (5 bases). Germline V gene lookup returns CDR1 SQVTM and CDR2 ANQGSEA. Trimming shortened V by 2 bases and J by 9 bases, and 14 bases separated the two germline ends. The CDR3 sequence is 12 residues long. The CDR3 here is CSVENTFRGQYF. CDR3 nucleotide sequence: TGCAGCGTTGAAAATACTTTTCGGGGGCAGTACTTC.

The chain employs TRBV4-3 and TRBJ2-1, with 12 bases that match TRBD2. The CDR3 runs 16 residues. Germline CDR1 is LGHNA and CDR2 is YSLEER. Trimming at V came to 2 bases and at J to 9 bases, leaving 8 bases not matched to a gene. DNA of the CDR3: TGCGCCAGCAGCCAACTGACTAGCGGGAGTGATAGTGAGCAGTTCTTC. Protein: CASSQLTSGSDSEQFF.

The rearrangement joins TRBV30 to TRBJ1-2; weak D call: TRBD1 (6 bases). Germline-derived CDR1 and CDR2 are GTSNPN and SVGIG (reference sequence). This CDR3 has 10 residues. The V and J ends lost 7 bases and 8 bases respectively, with 11 bases between them. The CDR3 DNA reads TGTGCCTCTAACAGGGACGGCTACACCTTC. It is translated as CASNRDGYTF.

The chain links TRBV29-1 to TRBJ2-5; TRBD2 aligns across 9 bases. There are 11 residues in the CDR3. The V gene's germline CDR1 is SQVTM and CDR2 ANQGSEA. CDR3 bases: TGCAGAGCGGGAGGAAGAGAGACCCAGTACTTC. It translates to CRAGGRETQYF.